This TCR beta chain was observed in a study of cytomegalovirus exposure and HLA in healthy donors. About the study: The same platform as the approximately 670 first-cohort repertoires was used for the 110 or so validation repertoires, a later analysis reported.

Measured with immunoSEQ multiplex PCR; TCRdb has only the in-frame clones, and not every one. The table records some 120,000 clones, roughly 86% of them present only once. Trimming pared 8 bases from V and 9 bases from J, leaving 26 bases between. CDR1 is SGHRS and CDR2 is YFSETQ in the germline V gene. The CDR3 covers 16 residues. This sequence joins TRBV5-1 and TRBJ1-4; D unclear. Sequenced material: PBMCs. This receptor was taken from a young man in good health and CMV-seronegative. CDR3 amino acids: CARLTAAYISMKKLFF. The CDR3 DNA follows: TGCGCCAGACTTACAGCCGCCTACATTTCAATGAAAAAACTGTTTTTT.